A selection of T cell receptor beta chains follows, all from one sample in a study of blood T cells in healthy people across ages. MiXCR was run by TCRdb on the 5' RACE reads, yielding one entry per CDR3 protein. The data show over 1,500,000 distinct CDR3 sequences, with about two fifths seen just once and roughly 24% held by the top ten. The sequencing sample was made of blood. The receptor source for this set is a human donor in good health. Each CDR3 is given with its conserved first and last residue. A D gene is named only where the DNA matches it firmly. The size entry is marked missing in some rows and otherwise reads once, few, many or a size class.

D	length	size	J	V	DNA	CDR3
.	13	.	TRBJ2-7	TRBV11-2	TGTGCCAGCAGCTCCGAGGACCTCTACGAGCAGTACTTC	CASSSEDLYEQYF
.	14	.	TRBJ1-2	TRBV27	TGTGCCAGCAGAAGAACAGGGACATTCGATGGCTACACCTTC	CASRRTGTFDGYTF
.	13	few	TRBJ2-5	TRBV27	TGTGCCAGCAGTAACCGGCAGAAAGAGACCCAGTACTTC	CASSNRQKETQYF
TRBD1	18	.	TRBJ1-1	TRBV4-1	TGCGCCAGCAGCCAACGGACAGGGGGCTTAGGTCCGAACACTGAAGCTTTCTTT	CASSQRTGGLGPNTEAFF
TRBD1	17	.	TRBJ2-7	TRBV6-1	TGTGCCAGCAGCCCTTCTTTAGACAGGGAAAGTGACGACGAGCAGTACTTC	CASSPSLDRESDDEQYF
TRBD1	14	few	TRBJ1-5	TRBV6-5	TGTGCCAGCAGTTGGGACAGGAGCAATCAGCCCCAGCATTTT	CASSWDRSNQPQHF
.	15	.	TRBJ1-4	TRBV11-3	TGTGCCAGCAGCTTAGTAGGGGCAATGCGTGAAAAACTGTTTTTT	CASSLVGAMREKLFF
.	16	few	TRBJ1-6	TRBV6-5	TGTGCCAGCAGTAATCGTCCCGACCTTACTACTAGCACCCTCCACTTT	CASSNRPDLTTSTLHF
.	12	.	TRBJ2-1	TRBV9	TGTGCCAGCAGCCAAGGGACCCATGAGCAGTTCTTC	CASSQGTHEQFF
.	14	.	TRBJ1-2	TRBV11-2	TGTGCCAGCAGCTTTTTGACAGAGGGGGGTGGCTACACCTTC	CASSFLTEGGGYTF
.	15	.	TRBJ2-1	TRBV20-1	TGCAGTGCTGGTCCGGGCAGCGGGGACATCAATGAGCAGTTCTTC	CSAGPGSGDINEQFF